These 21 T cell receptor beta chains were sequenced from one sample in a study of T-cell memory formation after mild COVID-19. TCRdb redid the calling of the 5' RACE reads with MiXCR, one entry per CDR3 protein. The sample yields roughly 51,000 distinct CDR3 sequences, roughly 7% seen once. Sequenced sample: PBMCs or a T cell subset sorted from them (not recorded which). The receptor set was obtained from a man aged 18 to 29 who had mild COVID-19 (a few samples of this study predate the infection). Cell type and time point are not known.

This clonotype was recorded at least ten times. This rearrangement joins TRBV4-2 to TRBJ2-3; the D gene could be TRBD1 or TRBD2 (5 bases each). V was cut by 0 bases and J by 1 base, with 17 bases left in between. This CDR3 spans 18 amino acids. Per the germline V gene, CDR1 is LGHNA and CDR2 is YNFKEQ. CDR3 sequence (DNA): TGTGCCAGCAGCCAAGATAGGGGCTCGGTCGGGGGCACAGATACGCAGTATTTT. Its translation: CASSQDRGSVGGTDTQYF.

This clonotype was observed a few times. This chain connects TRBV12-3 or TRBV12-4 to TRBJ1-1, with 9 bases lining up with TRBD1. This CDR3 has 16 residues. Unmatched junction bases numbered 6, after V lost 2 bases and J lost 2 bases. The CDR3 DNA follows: TGTGCCAGCAGTTTAATCCCGACAGGGGGTAACACTGAAGCTTTCTTT. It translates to CASSLIPTGGNTEAFF.

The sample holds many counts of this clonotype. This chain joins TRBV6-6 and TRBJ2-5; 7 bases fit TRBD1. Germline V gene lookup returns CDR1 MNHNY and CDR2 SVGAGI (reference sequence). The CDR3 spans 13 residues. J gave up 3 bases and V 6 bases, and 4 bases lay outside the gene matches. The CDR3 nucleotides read TGTGCCAGCAGACCTACAGGGGAAGAGACCCAGTACTTC. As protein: CASRPTGEETQYF.

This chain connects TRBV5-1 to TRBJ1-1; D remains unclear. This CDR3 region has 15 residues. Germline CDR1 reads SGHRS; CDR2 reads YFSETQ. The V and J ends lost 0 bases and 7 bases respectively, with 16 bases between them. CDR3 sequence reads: CASSLERAGRVEAFF. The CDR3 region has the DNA TGCGCCAGCAGCTTGGAACGAGCGGGTCGAGTTGAAGCTTTCTTT. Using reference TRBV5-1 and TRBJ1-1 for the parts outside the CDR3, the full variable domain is KAGVTQTPRYLIKTRGQQVTLSCSPISGHRSVSWYQQTPGQGLQFLFEYFSETQRNKGNFPGRFSGRQFSNSRSEMNVSTLELGDSALYLCASSLERAGRVEAFFGQGTRLTVV.

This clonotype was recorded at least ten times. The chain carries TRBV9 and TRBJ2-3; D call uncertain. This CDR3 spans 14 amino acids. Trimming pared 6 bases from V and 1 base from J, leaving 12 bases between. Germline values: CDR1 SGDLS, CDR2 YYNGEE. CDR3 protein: CASNLGFGTDTQYF. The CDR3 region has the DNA TGTGCCAGCAACCTAGGATTTGGCACAGATACGCAGTATTTT.

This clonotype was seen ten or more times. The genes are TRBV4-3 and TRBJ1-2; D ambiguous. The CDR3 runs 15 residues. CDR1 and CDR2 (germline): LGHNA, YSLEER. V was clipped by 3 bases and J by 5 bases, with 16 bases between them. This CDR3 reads CASSQDVGVLYGYTF. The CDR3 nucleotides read TGCGCCAGCAGCCAGGACGTCGGGGTATTGTATGGCTACACCTTC.

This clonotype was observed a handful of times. The CDR3 bases are TGCGCCAGCAGCTTGGGACTAGCGGGGGACACAGATACGCAGTATTTT. This translates into CASSLGLAGDTDTQYF. The chain combines TRBV5-1 with TRBJ2-3; 12 bases are shared with TRBD2. Germline loops: CDR1 SGHRS, CDR2 YFSETQ. After removal of 0 bases from V and 2 bases from J, the junction contained 1 base not matched to a gene. The CDR3 consists of 16 residues. Together with reference TRBV5-1 and TRBJ2-3, the CDR3 gives the full variable domain: KAGVTQTPRYLIKTRGQQVTLSCSPISGHRSVSWYQQTPGQGLQFLFEYFSETQRNKGNFPGRFSGRQFSNSRSEMNVSTLELGDSALYLCASSLGLAGDTDTQYFGPGTRLTVL.

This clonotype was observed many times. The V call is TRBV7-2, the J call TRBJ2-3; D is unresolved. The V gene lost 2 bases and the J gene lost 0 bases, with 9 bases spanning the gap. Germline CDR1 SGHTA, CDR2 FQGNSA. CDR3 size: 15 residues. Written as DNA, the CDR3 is TGTGCCAGCAGCTTATATAAGGCTAGCACAGATACGCAGTATTTT. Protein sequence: CASSLYKASTDTQYF.

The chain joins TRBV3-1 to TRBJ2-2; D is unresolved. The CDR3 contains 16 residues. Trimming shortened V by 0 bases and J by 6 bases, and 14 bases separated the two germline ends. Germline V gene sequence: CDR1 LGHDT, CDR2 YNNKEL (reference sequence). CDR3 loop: CASSQDLAALAGELFF. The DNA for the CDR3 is TGTGCCAGCAGCCAAGATTTGGCGGCCTTAGCCGGGGAGCTGTTTTTT.

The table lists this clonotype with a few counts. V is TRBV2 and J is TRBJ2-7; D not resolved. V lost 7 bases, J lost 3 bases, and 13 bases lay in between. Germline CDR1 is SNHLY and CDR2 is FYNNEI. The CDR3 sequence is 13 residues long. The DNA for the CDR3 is TGTGCCAGCACCCCGGGCAGTATCTACGAGCAGTACTTC. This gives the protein CASTPGSIYEQYF.

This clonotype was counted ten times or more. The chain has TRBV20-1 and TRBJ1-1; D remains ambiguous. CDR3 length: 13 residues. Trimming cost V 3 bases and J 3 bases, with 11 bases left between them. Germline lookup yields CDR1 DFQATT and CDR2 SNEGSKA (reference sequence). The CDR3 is CSASQDTYTEAFF. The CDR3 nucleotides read TGCAGTGCTAGCCAAGATACTTACACTGAAGCTTTCTTT.

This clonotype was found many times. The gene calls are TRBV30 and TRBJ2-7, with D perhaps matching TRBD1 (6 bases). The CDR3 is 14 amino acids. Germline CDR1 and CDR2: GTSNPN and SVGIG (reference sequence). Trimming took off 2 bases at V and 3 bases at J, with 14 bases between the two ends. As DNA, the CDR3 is TGTGCCTGGAGTTTCAGGGGCCCATTCTACGAGCAGTACTTC. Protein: CAWSFRGPFYEQYF.

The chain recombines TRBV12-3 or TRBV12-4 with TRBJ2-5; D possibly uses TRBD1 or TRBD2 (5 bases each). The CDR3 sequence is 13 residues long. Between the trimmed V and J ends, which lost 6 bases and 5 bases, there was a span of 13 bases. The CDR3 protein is CASSKPGRETQYF. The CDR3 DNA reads TGTGCCAGCAGCAAACCGGGACGCGAGACCCAGTACTTC.

CDR3 region: CASSSPGAMPQHF. In DNA, the CDR3 is TGTGCCAGCAGTTCCCCCGGGGCAATGCCCCAGCATTTT. The chain combines TRBV28 with TRBJ1-5; D possibly corresponds to TRBD1 (5 bases). This CDR3 has 13 amino acids. Germline values: CDR1 MDHEN, CDR2 SYDVKM. V was clipped by 4 bases and J by 9 bases, with 13 bases between them.

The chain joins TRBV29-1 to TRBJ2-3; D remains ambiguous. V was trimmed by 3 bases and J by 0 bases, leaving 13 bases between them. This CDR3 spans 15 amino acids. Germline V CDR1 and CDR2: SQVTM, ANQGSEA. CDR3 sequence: CSVEVLSSSTDTQYF. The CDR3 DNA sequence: TGCAGCGTTGAGGTGTTGTCTTCTAGCACAGATACGCAGTATTTT.

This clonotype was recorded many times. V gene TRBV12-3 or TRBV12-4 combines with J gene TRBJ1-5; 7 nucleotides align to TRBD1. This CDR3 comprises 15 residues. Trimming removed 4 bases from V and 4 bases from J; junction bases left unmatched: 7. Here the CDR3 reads CASSSRDRTNQPQHF. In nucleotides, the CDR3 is TGTGCCAGCAGTTCCCGGGACAGAACTAATCAGCCCCAGCATTTT.

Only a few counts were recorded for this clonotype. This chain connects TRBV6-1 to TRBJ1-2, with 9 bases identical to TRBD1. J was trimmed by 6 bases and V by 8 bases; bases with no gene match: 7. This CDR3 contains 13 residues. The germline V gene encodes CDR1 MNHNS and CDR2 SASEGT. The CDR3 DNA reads TGTGCCAGCGTCGGGGACAGGGTTGATGGCTACACCTTC. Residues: CASVGDRVDGYTF.

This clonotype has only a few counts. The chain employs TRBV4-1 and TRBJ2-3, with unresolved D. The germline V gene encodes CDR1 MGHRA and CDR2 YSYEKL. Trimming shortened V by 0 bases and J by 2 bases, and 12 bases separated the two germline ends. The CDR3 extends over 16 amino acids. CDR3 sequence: CASSQERAPNTDTQYF. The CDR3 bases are TGCGCCAGCAGCCAAGAGAGAGCACCGAACACAGATACGCAGTATTTT.

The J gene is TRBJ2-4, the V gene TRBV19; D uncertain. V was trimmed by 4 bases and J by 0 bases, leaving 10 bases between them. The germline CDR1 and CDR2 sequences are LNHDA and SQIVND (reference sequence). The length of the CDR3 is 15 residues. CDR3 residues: CASSTWSQAKNIQYF. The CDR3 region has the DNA TGTGCCAGTAGTACGTGGAGCCAAGCCAAAAACATTCAGTACTTC.

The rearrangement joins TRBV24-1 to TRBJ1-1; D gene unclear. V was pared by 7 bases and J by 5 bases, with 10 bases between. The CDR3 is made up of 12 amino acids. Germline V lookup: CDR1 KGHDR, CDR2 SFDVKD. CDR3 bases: TGTGCCACCAGAGGACGATTTACTGAAGCTTTCTTT. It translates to CATRGRFTEAFF.

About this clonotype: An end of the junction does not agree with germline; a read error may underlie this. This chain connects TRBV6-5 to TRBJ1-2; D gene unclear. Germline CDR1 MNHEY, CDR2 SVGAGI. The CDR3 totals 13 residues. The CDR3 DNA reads TGTGCCAGCAGTTATAGGACCCTCGGCGGACGGCACTTC. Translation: CASSYRTLGGRHF.